The clone carrying this T cell receptor beta chain came up many times. The CDR3 is 15 residues long. V lost 6 bases and J 1 base, leaving 18 bases between the germline ends. CDR1 is DFQATT and CDR2 is SNEGSKA in the germline V gene (reference sequence). This specimen belongs to a study of T-cell reconstitution after alpha-beta-depleted transplantation in children. Preparation of the TCRbeta library used unique molecular identifiers. MiXCR was run by TCRdb on the PCR reads, yielding one entry per CDR3 protein. Of hundreds of thousands of distinct CDR3 sequences listed, 16% were seen once; the top ten hold 1.1%.

This TCR was sampled from a human donor who donated a stem cell graft to a child with acute myeloid leukemia. The input for sequencing was PBMCs from the stem cell graft donor, taken from the stem cell graft. This chain links TRBV20-1 with TRBJ2-5, with D maybe TRBD1 (5 bases). DNA for the CDR3: TGCAGTGCCCCCCTCAGGGTTAAGACCCAAGAGACCCAGTACTTC. Translation: CSAPLRVKTQETQYF.